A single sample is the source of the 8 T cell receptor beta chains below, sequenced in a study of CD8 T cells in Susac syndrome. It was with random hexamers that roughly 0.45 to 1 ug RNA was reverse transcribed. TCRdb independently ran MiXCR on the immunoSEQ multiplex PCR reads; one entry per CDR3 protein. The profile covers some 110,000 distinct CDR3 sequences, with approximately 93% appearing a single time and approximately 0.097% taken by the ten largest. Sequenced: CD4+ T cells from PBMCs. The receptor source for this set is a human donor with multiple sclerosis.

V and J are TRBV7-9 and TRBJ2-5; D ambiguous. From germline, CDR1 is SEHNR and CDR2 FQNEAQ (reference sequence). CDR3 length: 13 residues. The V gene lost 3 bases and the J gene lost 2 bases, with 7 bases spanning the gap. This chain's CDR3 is CASSFPKQETQYF. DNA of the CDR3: TGTGCCAGCAGCTTCCCGAAGCAAGAGACCCAGTACTTC.

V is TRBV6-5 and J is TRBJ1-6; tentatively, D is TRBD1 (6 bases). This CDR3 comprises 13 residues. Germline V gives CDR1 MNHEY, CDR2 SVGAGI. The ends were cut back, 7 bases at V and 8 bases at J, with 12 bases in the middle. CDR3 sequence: CASTPGGDSPLHF. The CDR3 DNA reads TGTGCCAGCACTCCGGGGGGCGATTCACCCCTCCACTTT.

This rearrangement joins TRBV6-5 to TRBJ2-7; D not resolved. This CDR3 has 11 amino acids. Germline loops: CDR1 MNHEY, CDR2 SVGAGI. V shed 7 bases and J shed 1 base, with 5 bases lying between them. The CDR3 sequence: CASTHSYEQYF. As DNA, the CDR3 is TGTGCCAGCACCCATTCCTACGAGCAGTACTTC.

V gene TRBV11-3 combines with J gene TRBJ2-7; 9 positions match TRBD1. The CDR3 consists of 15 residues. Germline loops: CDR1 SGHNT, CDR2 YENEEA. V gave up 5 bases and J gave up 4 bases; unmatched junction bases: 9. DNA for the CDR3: TGTGCCAGCAGCCCTTTAACCGGGACAGGGTACGAGCAGTACTTC. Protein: CASSPLTGTGYEQYF.

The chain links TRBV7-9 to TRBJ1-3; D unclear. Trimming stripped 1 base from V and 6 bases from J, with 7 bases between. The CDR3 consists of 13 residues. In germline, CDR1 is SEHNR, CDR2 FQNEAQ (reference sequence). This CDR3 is CASSLGGVNTIYF. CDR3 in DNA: TGTGCCAGCAGCTTAGGTGGCGTAAACACCATATATTTT.

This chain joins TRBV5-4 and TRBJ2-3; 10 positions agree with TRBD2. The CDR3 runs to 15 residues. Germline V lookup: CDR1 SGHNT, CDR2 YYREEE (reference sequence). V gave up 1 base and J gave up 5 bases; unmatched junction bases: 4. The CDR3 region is CASSLYGLAEDTQYF. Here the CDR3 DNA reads TGTGCCAGCAGCTTGTACGGACTAGCGGAAGATACGCAGTATTTT.

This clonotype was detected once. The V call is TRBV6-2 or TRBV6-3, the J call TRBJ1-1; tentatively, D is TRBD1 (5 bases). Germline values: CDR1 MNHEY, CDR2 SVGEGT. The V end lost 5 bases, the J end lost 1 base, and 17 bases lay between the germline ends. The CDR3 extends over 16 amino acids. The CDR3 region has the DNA TGTGCCAGCAGTCCCGGGGAGGGGAGACGGAACACTGAAGCTTTCTTT. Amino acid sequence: CASSPGEGRRNTEAFF.

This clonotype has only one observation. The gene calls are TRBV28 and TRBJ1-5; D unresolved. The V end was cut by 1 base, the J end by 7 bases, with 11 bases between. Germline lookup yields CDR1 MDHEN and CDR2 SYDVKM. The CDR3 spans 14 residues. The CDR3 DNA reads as TGTGCCAGCAGTTTATTGGAACAGTGGCAGCCCCAGCATTTT. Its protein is CASSLLEQWQPQHF. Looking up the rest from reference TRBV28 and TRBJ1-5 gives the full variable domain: DVKVTQSSRYLVKRTGEKVFLECVQDMDHENMFWYRQDPGLGLRLIYFSYDVKMKEKGDIPEGYSVSREKKERFSLILESASTNQTSMYLCASSLLEQWQPQHFGDGTRLSIL.